Each of the 28 T cell receptor beta chains below was sequenced from the same sample in a study of patients and donors after allogeneic stem cell transplantation. MiXCR, run by TCRdb on the RT-PCR reads, gives a single entry per CDR3 protein. The profile covers approximately 200,000 distinct CDR3 sequences, with roughly 13% appearing a single time and under 14% taken by the ten largest. Input material: blood, either unsorted or a sorted T cell fraction (not recorded which). Receptor source: a human donor who was either an allogeneic HSCT recipient or a stem cell or donor lymphocyte infusion donor (not recorded which). It is not recorded whose cells these are; they may come from a transplant donor.

The sample holds many counts of this clonotype. This chain uses TRBV20-1 with TRBJ2-1; 11 bases agree with TRBD2. This CDR3 is 17 amino acids long. Germline V gene data show CDR1 as DFQATT and CDR2 as SNEGSKA (reference sequence). With V trimmed by 2 bases and J by 0 bases, 6 bases remained unmatched. CDR3 nucleotides: TGCAGTGCTAGACTAGCGGGGGGTTCTGGCTCCTACAATGAGCAGTTCTTC. It specifies CSARLAGGSGSYNEQFF.

Remarks on this clonotype: A read error may explain this, as a much larger clone is one base away. This rearrangement joins TRBV12-3 or TRBV12-4 to TRBJ2-3; D is possibly TRBD1 (6 bases). The DNA matches TRBJ1-5 better at its end, which makes the J call doubtful. CDR3 length: 14 amino acids. The CDR3 reads CASSYGGGTDTQHF. The CDR3 region has the DNA TGTGCCAGCAGCTATGGGGGCGGAACAGATACGCAGCATTTT.

The V call is TRBV6-1, the J call TRBJ1-1, with TRBD1 identical over 11 bases. Germline V gives CDR1 MNHNS, CDR2 SASEGT. This CDR3 region has 14 residues. The trim removed 6 bases at V and 7 bases at J, leaving 7 bases unmatched. CDR3 residues: CASRGDRGTYEAFF. In nucleotides, the CDR3 is TGTGCCAGCAGGGGGGACAGGGGGACCTATGAAGCTTTCTTT.

This chain links TRBV11-1 with TRBJ2-2; 7 nucleotides match TRBD1. Germline V CDR1 and CDR2: SGHAT, FQDESV (reference sequence). This CDR3 region has 15 residues. The V gene end was trimmed by 3 bases and the J gene end by 6 bases; junction bases not matched to a gene: 7. CDR3 region: CASSFNRGGSGELFF. CDR3 bases: TGTGCCAGCAGCTTTAACAGGGGCGGCTCCGGGGAGCTGTTTTTT.

This clonotype occurred a few times. The rearrangement links TRBV4-1 to TRBJ1-1; D remains unclear. The germline CDR1 and CDR2 sequences are MGHRA and YSYEKL. V was clipped by 3 bases and J by 1 base, with 15 bases between them. The CDR3 has 16 amino acids. CDR3 nucleotides: TGCGCCAGCAGCCAGGAACTCCCAACGGGGAACACTGAAGCTTTCTTT. Translation gives CASSQELPTGNTEAFF.

The sample holds many counts of this clonotype. The chain couples TRBV12-3 or TRBV12-4 to TRBJ1-5; D not resolved. Deletions cut 2 bases from V and 7 bases from J, with 15 bases between. The CDR3 contains 15 residues. CDR3 in amino acids: CASSLMAGRIQPQHF. CDR3 DNA: TGTGCCAGCAGTTTAATGGCAGGTAGAATCCAGCCCCAGCATTTT.

This chain connects TRBV25-1 to TRBJ2-7, with 10 bases fitting TRBD2. J lost 6 bases, V lost 2 bases, and 7 bases had no gene match. Germline CDR1 is MGHDK and CDR2 is SYGVNS. The CDR3 contains 15 residues. CDR3 protein: CASSEPLAGGGEQYF. CDR3 sequence (DNA): TGTGCCAGCAGTGAACCCTTAGCGGGAGGAGGCGAGCAGTACTTC.

V is TRBV7-2 and J is TRBJ2-3; TRBD1 matches at 9 bases. This CDR3 comprises 15 residues. After removal of 6 bases from V and 1 base from J, the junction contained 5 bases not matched to a gene. Germline loops: CDR1 SGHTA, CDR2 FQGNSA. The CDR3 loop is CASRGGDRGTDTQYF. The CDR3 DNA reads as TGTGCCAGCAGAGGGGGGGACAGGGGCACAGATACGCAGTATTTT.

The chain is built from TRBV30 and TRBJ2-7; TRBD2 aligns across 11 bases. Looked up from germline, CDR1 is GTSNPN and CDR2 is SVGIG (reference sequence). The CDR3 extends over 16 amino acids. The ends lost 2 bases at V and 3 bases at J; junction bases unmatched: 9. The CDR3 DNA reads as TGTGCCTGGAGTACGGGGCTAGCGGGGGGCCACTACGAGCAGTACTTC. It yields the protein CAWSTGLAGGHYEQYF.

This clonotype was recorded at least ten times. The CDR3 nucleotides are TGTGCCAGCAGCCTCGGGAACCTTGACACCGGGGAGCTGTTTTTT. Translating it yields CASSLGNLDTGELFF. The chain carries TRBV5-5 and TRBJ2-2, with D possibly being TRBD2 (5 bases). The CDR3 loop spans 15 amino acids. V lost 4 bases and J lost 3, with 13 bases in between. Germline V lookup: CDR1 SGHKS, CDR2 YYEKEE (reference sequence).

This clonotype occurred many times. V usage is TRBV6-6 and J usage is TRBJ2-1, with D hard to call. The CDR3 totals 11 residues. Germline loops: CDR1 MNHNY, CDR2 SVGAGI (reference sequence). Trimming shortened V by 6 bases and J by 6 bases, and 6 bases separated the two germline ends. CDR3 coding DNA: TGTGCCAGCAGCCTCTCCAATGAGCAGTTCTTC. It encodes CASSLSNEQFF.

This clonotype was observed at least ten times. This chain connects TRBV6-1 to TRBJ2-7; TRBD2 matches 12 bases. V was pared by 8 bases and J by 3 bases, with 2 bases of the junction left unmatched. The V gene's germline CDR1 is MNHNS and CDR2 SASEGT. The length of the CDR3 is 13 residues. This chain's CDR3 is CASGLAGRYEQYF. CDR3 DNA sequence: TGTGCCAGCGGACTAGCGGGACGCTACGAGCAGTACTTC.

The chain is built from TRBV3-1 and TRBJ1-4, with D hard to call. CDR1 and CDR2 from the germline V gene are LGHDT and YNNKEL (reference sequence). This CDR3 region has 14 residues. V gave up 5 bases and J gave up 8 bases, with 15 bases separating them. The CDR3 DNA sequence: TGTGCCAGCAGCGAAACTAAAGGAGGGGAAAAACTGTTTTTT. This translates into CASSETKGGEKLFF.

The chain links TRBV29-1 to TRBJ2-3, with 12 bases fitting TRBD2. The length of the CDR3 is 14 residues. Germline lookup yields CDR1 SQVTM and CDR2 ANQGSEA. V lost 5 bases, J lost 5 bases, and 5 bases stayed unmatched. The DNA of the CDR3 is TGCAGCGTTCCGACTAGCGGGAGAGGAGATACGCAGTATTTT. Its translation: CSVPTSGRGDTQYF.

In its sample, this clonotype was seen many times. The J gene is TRBJ1-1, the V gene TRBV5-1; no clear D gene. The germline CDR1 and CDR2 sequences are SGHRS and YFSETQ. The CDR3 totals 13 residues. The V end was cut by 1 base, the J end by 1 base, with 5 bases between. The CDR3: CASSLKGNTEAFF. For the CDR3, the DNA is TGCGCCAGCAGCTTGAAAGGGAACACTGAAGCTTTCTTT.

This clonotype was detected a few times. This chain joins TRBV15 and TRBJ2-7; D perhaps matches TRBD1 (5 bases). This CDR3 is built from 14 residues. The V gene's germline CDR1 is LNHNV and CDR2 YYDKDF (reference sequence). V lost 5 bases to trimming and J lost 1 base, with 12 bases between them. CDR3 loop: CATSFQTDSYEQYF. The CDR3 nucleotides read TGTGCCACCAGCTTTCAGACAGATTCCTACGAGCAGTACTTC.

In its sample, this clonotype was seen a few times. V and J are TRBV7-6 and TRBJ1-2; 8 bases fit TRBD1. The J segment lost 7 bases and the V segment lost 5 bases, leaving 3 bases of the junction unmatched. The CDR3 runs 12 residues. Germline V gene data show CDR1 as SGHVS and CDR2 as FNYEAQ. CDR3 nucleotide sequence: TGTGCCAGCAGCCAGGGGGCGGGTGGCTACACCTTC. Encoded protein: CASSQGAGGYTF.

This clonotype came up a few times. The CDR3 reads CSARMAEGASPLHF. In DNA form, the CDR3 reads TGCAGTGCTAGAATGGCAGAAGGGGCTTCACCCCTCCACTTT. The chain is built from TRBV20-1 and TRBJ1-6; weak D call: TRBD1 (5 bases). V was cut by 2 bases and J by 9 bases, with 14 bases left in between. CDR3 length: 14 amino acids. Germline assignment: CDR1 DFQATT and CDR2 SNEGSKA (reference sequence).

This clonotype was found a few times. The DNA of the CDR3 is TGTGCCAAAGGAACGGGGAGCCATGGCTACACCTTC. This sequence encodes CAKGTGSHGYTF. V usage is TRBV6-6 and J usage is TRBJ1-2; D call uncertain. CDR3 length equals 12 residues. The germline V and J ends were trimmed by 10 bases and 6 bases, with 15 bases remaining between them. Per the germline V gene, CDR1 is MNHNY and CDR2 is SVGAGI (reference sequence).

This chain joins TRBV12-1 and TRBJ1-1; TRBD1, as called in the table, went unchecked against the DNA. TRBV12-1 is flagged as a pseudogene. This CDR3 region has 15 residues. The CDR3 bases are TGTGCCAGCAGCTCAGACAGGAGCTGGCGCACTGAAGCTTTCTTT. Translating gives CASSSDRSWRTEAFF.

This clonotype was seen ten or more times. The chain has TRBV5-1 and TRBJ2-1, with 8 bases that match TRBD2. This CDR3 contains 14 residues. V lost 6 bases to trimming and J lost 2 bases; unmatched junction nucleotides: 4. Germline V gives CDR1 SGHRS, CDR2 YFSETQ. The CDR3 loop is CASTAGGTYNEQFF. The CDR3 nucleotides read TGCGCCAGCACGGCGGGGGGCACCTACAATGAGCAGTTCTTC.

At least ten counts were recorded for this clonotype. In nucleotides, the CDR3 is TGCGCCAGCAGCATAGCGGGACAGAGCAACGAGCAGTACTTC. It is translated as CASSIAGQSNEQYF. V is TRBV5-1 and J is TRBJ2-7; perhaps TRBD2 as D (8 bases). CDR3 length: 14 amino acids. CDR1 is SGHRS and CDR2 is YFSETQ in the germline V gene. V gave up 4 bases and J gave up 5 bases, with 16 bases separating them.

The J gene is TRBJ2-7, the V gene TRBV6-1; 8 bases fit TRBD1. V dropped 6 bases and J dropped 7; count of bases not matched to a gene: 11. In germline, CDR1 is MNHNS, CDR2 SASEGT. This CDR3 region has 14 residues. CDR3 region: CASSKGQGSSEQYF. DNA of the CDR3: TGTGCCAGCAGCAAAGGACAGGGATCGAGTGAGCAGTACTTC.

This clonotype was counted only a few times. V usage is TRBV7-2 and J usage is TRBJ2-7; a weak D match, TRBD2 (6 bases). Germline-derived CDR1 and CDR2 are SGHTA and FQGNSA. Between the trimmed V and J ends, which lost 5 bases and 5 bases, there was a span of 10 bases. The CDR3 has 12 residues. CDR3 nucleotides: TGTGCCAGCAGCGCGGGGCTCCACGAGCAGTACTTC. Translated, it gives CASSAGLHEQYF.

This clonotype was recorded a few times. The CDR3 bases are TGTGCCAGTAAGTCCCGACAGGGAGCCTTTTCTGGCTACACCTTC. Translating gives CASKSRQGAFSGYTF. V usage is TRBV19 and J usage is TRBJ1-2; 7 bases fit TRBD1. The CDR3 covers 15 residues. V shed 7 bases and J 7 bases; nucleotides not matched to a gene: 15. CDR1 is LNHDA and CDR2 is SQIVND in the germline V gene (reference sequence).

This clonotype was picked up many times. The genes are TRBV29-1 and TRBJ1-1; 8 nucleotides agree with TRBD1. Germline lookup yields CDR1 SQVTM and CDR2 ANQGSEA. The CDR3 is 15 amino acids. After removal of 2 bases from V and 1 base from J, the junction contained 6 bases not matched to a gene. The chain's CDR3 is CSVEQGAIRNTEAFF. As DNA, the CDR3 is TGCAGCGTTGAACAGGGGGCTATTAGGAACACTGAAGCTTTCTTT.

This clonotype appeared many times. The chain is built from TRBV7-2 and TRBJ2-3; D is uncertain. Trimming pared 0 bases from V and 2 bases from J, leaving 9 bases between. There are 15 residues in the CDR3. CDR1 and CDR2 (germline): SGHTA, FQGNSA. CDR3 amino acids: CASSLAWRITDTQYF. The DNA of the CDR3 is TGTGCCAGCAGCTTAGCATGGCGGATCACAGATACGCAGTATTTT.

This clonotype was detected a few times. The genes are TRBV3-1 and TRBJ2-5; 10 bases agree with TRBD2. CDR3 length equals 18 residues. Germline V lookup: CDR1 LGHDT, CDR2 YNNKEL (reference sequence). V gave up 1 base and J gave up 5 bases; unmatched junction bases: 13. CDR3 nucleotides: TGTGCCAGCAGCCAAGTAGCAGCGGGGGGGGTTCATCCGGAGACCCAGTACTTC. This encodes CASSQVAAGGVHPETQYF.